This T cell receptor beta chain was sequenced for a study of T cell repertoires in cytomegalovirus infection. The sample holds many counts of this clonotype. CDR3 length equals 15 residues. J was trimmed by 0 bases and V by 6 bases; bases with no gene match: 6. In TCRdb, the reads were re-called with MiXCR into one record per CDR3 protein. Of 630,000 or so distinct CDR3 sequences in the sample, 20% to 25% were seen once. The chain couples TRBV12-3 or TRBV12-4 to TRBJ1-2; 8 bases are a match to TRBD1. The sequence was collected from a human donor in good health (CMV status not recorded). Some clones in this sample may be carry-over from other donors' samples. Sequenced input: CD8+ T cells from PBMCs. The CDR3 DNA reads as TGTGCCAGCAGGGGGACAGGCCCATCTAACTATGGCTACACCTTC. Translating gives CASRGTGPSNYGYTF.